One sample yielded the 9 T cell receptor beta chains listed below, sequenced in a study of monozygotic twins with inflammatory bowel disease (dated by TCRdb to the late 2010s). The receptor library was made with 5' RACE. TCRdb lists the instrument as Illumina HiSeq 2500. TCRdb reprocessed the reads, reporting each CDR3 protein sequence once and no DNA. The sample has around 450,000 distinct CDR3 sequences on record. 2.4% of the sample lies in the top ten. The sequenced material came from blood. The receptors derive from a human donor with ulcerative colitis or Crohn's disease, or a healthy co-twin of an affected twin (not recorded which).

The V call is TRBV29-1, the J call TRBJ2-1; TCRdb selects TRBD1, and the lack of DNA leaves this call unchecked. The CDR3 totals 15 residues. Germline lookup yields CDR1 SQVTM and CDR2 ANQGSEA. This chain's CDR3 is CSVYALGTGYNEQFF.

This chain uses TRBV19 with TRBJ1-1; TCRdb picks TRBD1, but there is no DNA to check that call. CDR1 LNHDA and CDR2 SQIVND come from the germline V gene (reference sequence). The CDR3 contains 13 residues. CDR3 amino acids: CASRPQGRSEAFF.

The V gene is TRBV5-1, the J gene TRBJ2-2; the D gene TCRdb calls, TRBD2, cannot be checked with no DNA. The germline V gene encodes CDR1 SGHRS and CDR2 YFSETQ. This CDR3 is 15 amino acids long. The CDR3 here is CASSLRADNTGELFF. Based on the CDR3 plus reference TRBV5-1 and TRBJ2-2, the full variable domain is KAGVTQTPRYLIKTRGQQVTLSCSPISGHRSVSWYQQTPGQGLQFLFEYFSETQRNKGNFPGRFSGRQFSNSRSEMNVSTLELGDSALYLCASSLRADNTGELFFGEGSRLTVL.

The chain uses TRBV5-6 and TRBJ2-2; absent DNA, TCRdb's TRBD1 call cannot be checked. CDR3 length: 19 residues. Germline CDR1 is SGHDT and CDR2 is YYEEEE. The CDR3: CASSATGTGTGRDTGELFF.

This chain connects TRBV5-1 to TRBJ2-5; TCRdb picks TRBD2, but there is no DNA to check that call. CDR1 is SGHRS, CDR2 YFSETQ, per germline. CDR3 length: 12 residues. The CDR3 protein is CASSAGTANQYF.

The chain has TRBV5-8 and TRBJ1-1; the TRBD1 assignment by TCRdb is unverifiable without DNA. CDR3 length equals 15 residues. Germline V gene lookup returns CDR1 SGHTS and CDR2 YDEGEE. CDR3 in amino acids: CASSRRETRWAEAFF.

This chain links TRBV4-1 with TRBJ1-5; with no DNA, the TCRdb D assignment of TRBD1 cannot be verified. The CDR3 consists of 15 residues. Germline V gene sequence: CDR1 MGHRA, CDR2 YSYEKL. The chain's CDR3 is CASREGQGFGQPQHF.

The J gene is TRBJ2-5, the V gene TRBV7-2; no DNA is available, so the TRBD1 call from TCRdb remains unchecked. Germline CDR1 is SGHTA and CDR2 is FQGNSA. The CDR3 contains 13 residues. The CDR3 is CASSWDNQETQYF.

The chain is built from TRBV20-1 and TRBJ1-5; TCRdb outputs TRBD1, but without DNA this stays unchecked. CDR1 is DFQATT, CDR2 SNEGSKA, per germline (reference sequence). CDR3 size: 13 residues. This CDR3 is CSANRVENQPQHF.